These 30 T cell receptor beta chains originate from one sample sequenced in a study of blood T cell repertoires in COVID-19. TCRdb's copy holds only in-frame clones and misses some; the assay was immunoSEQ multiplex PCR. The table shows roughly 97,000 clones, with 90% occurring only once. The sequenced sample was peripheral blood. The receptors come from a man in his 60s with acute or convalescent COVID-19.

A single count supports this clone. This chain connects TRBV27 to TRBJ2-1; D is perhaps TRBD2 (5 bases). From germline, CDR1 is MNHEY and CDR2 SMNVEV (reference sequence). Trimming stripped 5 bases from V and 0 bases from J, with 20 bases between. This CDR3 has 18 amino acids. The CDR3 protein is CASSPLSIDYSSYNEQFF. The CDR3 DNA follows: TGTGCCAGCAGTCCCCTAAGTATAGACTATAGCTCCTACAATGAGCAGTTCTTC.

This clone was observed a few times. The V call is TRBV18, the J call TRBJ1-2, with a weak D call TRBD1 (6 bases). Trimming shortened V by 6 bases and J by 4 bases, and 18 bases separated the two germline ends. The germline V gene has CDR1 KGHSH and CDR2 LQKENI. The CDR3 sequence is 15 residues long. Here the CDR3 reads CASSTTKDSSYGYTF. CDR3 DNA sequence: TGTGCCAGCTCGACGACCAAGGACAGTTCCTATGGCTACACCTTC.

The CDR3 sequence is CASSPRLAGGTDTQYF. The CDR3 DNA reads TGTGCCAGCAGCCCACGACTAGCGGGGGGAACAGATACGCAGTATTTT. The chain recombines TRBV3-1 (or the pseudogene TRBV3-2) with TRBJ2-3; 13 bases align to TRBD2. V lost 4 bases to trimming and J lost 3 bases; unmatched junction nucleotides: 4. The germline CDR1 and CDR2 sequences are LGHDT and YNNKEL (reference sequence). This CDR3 has 16 residues.

V is TRBV7-6 and J is TRBJ1-4; possibly TRBD1 for D (5 bases). Germline CDR1 reads SGHVS; CDR2 reads FNYEAQ. Deletions cut 2 bases from V and 7 bases from J, with 14 bases between. The CDR3 is 15 residues long. The CDR3: CASSLSTGGGEKLFF. CDR3 DNA sequence: TGTGCCAGCAGCTTAAGTACCGGGGGAGGTGAAAAACTGTTTTTT.

CDR3 sequence: CASSLGAGADTQYF. As DNA, the CDR3 is TGTGCCAGCAGCTTAGGCGCAGGGGCCGATACGCAGTATTTT. V usage is TRBV7-9 and J usage is TRBJ2-3; D may be TRBD1 (6 bases). From germline, CDR1 is SEHNR and CDR2 FQNEAQ (reference sequence). Trimming removed 1 base at V and 6 bases at J, with 11 bases between. This CDR3 region has 14 residues. Complete variable domain (other parts from reference TRBV7-9 and TRBJ2-3): DTGVSQNPRHKITKRGQNVTFRCDPISEHNRLYWYRQTLGQGPEFLTYFQNEAQLEKSRLLSDRFSAERPKGSFSTLEIQRTEQGDSAMYLCASSLGAGADTQYFGPGTRLTVL.

The V gene is TRBV10-3, the J gene TRBJ2-6; D remains ambiguous. The germline V and J ends were trimmed by 10 bases and 0 bases, with 7 bases remaining between them. CDR1 is ENHRY and CDR2 is SYGVKD in the germline V gene. The CDR3 is 13 amino acids. In nucleotides, the CDR3 is TGTGCCACTTACACCTCTGGGGCCAACGTCCTGACTTTC. It yields the protein CATYTSGANVLTF.

V is TRBV7-9 and J is TRBJ1-4, with 9 bases lining up with TRBD1. The germline V gene encodes CDR1 SEHNR and CDR2 FQNEAQ (reference sequence). The CDR3 contains 14 residues. J lost 4 bases, V lost 5 bases, and 2 bases had no gene match. In DNA form, the CDR3 reads TGTGCCAGCAGCGCGGGACAGGGTAATGAAAAACTGTTTTTT. As protein: CASSAGQGNEKLFF. The whole variable domain, filled in from reference TRBV7-9 and TRBJ1-4, reads DTGVSQNPRHKITKRGQNVTFRCDPISEHNRLYWYRQTLGQGPEFLTYFQNEAQLEKSRLLSDRFSAERPKGSFSTLEIQRTEQGDSAMYLCASSAGQGNEKLFFGSGTQLSVL.

The chain links TRBV9 to TRBJ1-4; no reliable D call. Germline CDR1 SGDLS, CDR2 YYNGEE. V was trimmed by 4 bases and J by 6 bases, leaving 16 bases between them. The CDR3 extends over 15 amino acids. CDR3 loop: CASSHSHQSHEKLFF. CDR3 DNA: TGTGCCAGCAGCCACTCTCACCAAAGCCATGAAAAACTGTTTTTT.

The rearrangement uses TRBV5-4 and TRBJ2-5, with TRBD1 identical over 11 bases. The CDR3 contains 15 residues. V gave up 4 bases and J gave up 5 bases; unmatched junction bases: 7. The germline V gene has CDR1 SGHNT and CDR2 YYREEE (reference sequence). CDR3 coding DNA: TGTGCCAGCAGCACCGGGACAGGGGGTATGGAGACCCAGTACTTC. It translates to CASSTGTGGMETQYF.

The chain joins TRBV18 to TRBJ2-6; 9 bases are a match to TRBD1. The germline CDR1 and CDR2 sequences are KGHSH and LQKENI. This CDR3 spans 18 amino acids. The V gene end was trimmed by 3 bases and the J gene end by 2 bases; junction bases not matched to a gene: 8. The CDR3 reads CASSPIGQGRTGANVLTF. CDR3 sequence (DNA): TGTGCCAGCTCACCTATTGGACAGGGGAGAACTGGGGCCAACGTCCTGACTTTC. The full variable domain, completed using reference TRBV18 and TRBJ2-6, is NAGVMQNPRHLVRRRGQEARLRCSPMKGHSHVYWYRQLPEEGLKFMVYLQKENIIDESGMPKERFSAEFPKEGPSILRIQQVVRGDSAAYFCASSPIGQGRTGANVLTFGAGSRLTVL.

Of note for this clone: Other DNA sequences in this specimen translate into the identical CDR3. This chain uses TRBV6-5 with TRBJ1-1, with D perhaps TRBD1 (5 bases). Looked up from germline, CDR1 is MNHEY and CDR2 is SVGAGI. The CDR3 length is 15 residues. Trimming took off 0 bases at V and 2 bases at J, with 10 bases between the two ends. The CDR3 loop reads CASSYSGRPNTEAFF. Written as DNA, the CDR3 is TGTGCCAGCAGTTACTCGGGGCGCCCCAACACTGAAGCTTTCTTT.

This rearrangement joins TRBV2 to TRBJ2-5; D perhaps matches TRBD2 (6 bases). Germline V CDR1 and CDR2: SNHLY, FYNNEI. This CDR3 spans 15 amino acids. V dropped 7 bases and J dropped 4 bases, with 19 bases sitting between them. The CDR3 nucleotides are TGTGCCAGCATGGCGGGGCGCTCTCGGGGAGAGACCCAGTACTTC. This codes for CASMAGRSRGETQYF. Variable domain in full (rest from reference TRBV2 and TRBJ2-5): EPEVTQTPSHQVTQMGQEVILRCVPISNHLYFYWYRQILGQKVEFLVSFYNNEISEKSEIFDDQFSVERPDGSNFTLKIRSTKLEDSAMYFCASMAGRSRGETQYFGPGTRLLVL.

The chain joins TRBV7-9 to TRBJ1-1, with 8 nucleotides matching TRBD1. Germline loops: CDR1 SEHNR, CDR2 FQNEAQ (reference sequence). CDR3 length: 13 residues. The V segment lost 4 bases and the J segment 8 bases; nucleotides outside the gene matches: 6. The CDR3 here is CASSSTRDREAFF. CDR3 DNA: TGTGCCAGCAGCTCAACCCGGGACAGGGAAGCTTTCTTT.

The CDR3 DNA reads TGTGCCAGCTCACCACCGGGTAAAATACCAGGGTCCCTCCACTTT. This gives the protein CASSPPGKIPGSLHF. The chain combines TRBV18 with TRBJ1-6; D perhaps matches TRBD1 (5 bases). The length of the CDR3 is 15 residues. Per germline, CDR1 KGHSH and CDR2 LQKENI. V lost 0 bases and J lost 14, with 17 bases in between.

V is TRBV29-1 and J is TRBJ1-4; D unresolved. From germline, CDR1 is SQVTM and CDR2 ANQGSEA. The CDR3 runs 15 residues. V was cut by 7 bases and J by 0 bases, with 15 bases left in between. CDR3 protein: CSARRTGSTNEKLFF. For the CDR3, the DNA is TGCAGCGCCAGAAGGACGGGGTCAACTAATGAAAAACTGTTTTTT.

This clone was seen only once. The chain recombines TRBV7-9 with TRBJ1-4; 8 nucleotides match TRBD1. V shed 6 bases, J shed 2 bases, and the junction held 5 bases outside the gene matches. CDR1 is SEHNR and CDR2 is FQNEAQ in the germline V gene (reference sequence). The CDR3 consists of 15 residues. The CDR3 DNA is TGTGCCAGCAGTATCCGGACAGGGACTAATGAAAAACTGTTTTTT. Protein product: CASSIRTGTNEKLFF.

The V call is TRBV5-1, the J call TRBJ1-1, with D possibly matching TRBD1 (6 bases). From germline, CDR1 is SGHRS and CDR2 YFSETQ. The CDR3 runs to 15 residues. The V gene lost 0 bases and the J gene lost 0 bases, with 9 bases spanning the gap. DNA of the CDR3: TGCGCCAGCAGCTTGGAAGGGGGGGTGAACACTGAAGCTTTCTTT. As protein: CASSLEGGVNTEAFF.

This sequence joins TRBV2 and TRBJ1-5, with TRBD1 matching 7 bases. The J segment lost 7 bases and the V segment lost 7 bases, leaving 4 bases of the junction unmatched. CDR1 and CDR2 from the germline V gene are SNHLY and FYNNEI. The CDR3 loop spans 12 amino acids. CDR3 sequence reads: CASTPGGQPQHF. The CDR3 coding sequence is TGTGCCAGCACGCCAGGGGGGCAGCCCCAGCATTTT. Looking up the rest from reference TRBV2 and TRBJ1-5 gives the full variable domain: EPEVTQTPSHQVTQMGQEVILRCVPISNHLYFYWYRQILGQKVEFLVSFYNNEISEKSEIFDDQFSVERPDGSNFTLKIRSTKLEDSAMYFCASTPGGQPQHFGDGTRLSIL.

The CDR3 loop is CASSIAPVTVVEAFF. The CDR3 region has the DNA TGTGCCAGTAGTATAGCCCCGGTAACGGTGGTTGAAGCTTTCTTT. The V and J genes are TRBV19 and TRBJ1-1, with unresolved D. CDR1 and CDR2 from the germline V gene are LNHDA and SQIVND (reference sequence). The germline V and J ends were trimmed by 1 base and 7 bases, with 16 bases remaining between them. This CDR3 is built from 15 residues.

The chain uses TRBV5-4 and TRBJ2-7; TRBD1 matches at 9 bases. CDR1 SGHNT and CDR2 YYREEE come from the germline V gene (reference sequence). The CDR3 runs to 15 residues. J was trimmed by 1 base and V by 0 bases; bases with no gene match: 2. CDR3: CASSLAGTGSYEQYF. The DNA of the CDR3 is TGTGCCAGCAGCTTGGCCGGGACAGGGTCCTACGAGCAGTACTTC.

This sequence joins TRBV11-1 and TRBJ1-2, with a tentative D call TRBD1 (6 bases). The V and J ends lost 5 bases and 0 bases respectively, with 13 bases between them. This CDR3 has 15 amino acids. Germline-derived CDR1 and CDR2 are SGHAT and FQDESV (reference sequence). The DNA for the CDR3 is TGTGCCAGCAGCCCTAAGGACAGAACTAACTATGGCTACACCTTC. Its protein is CASSPKDRTNYGYTF.

This rearrangement joins TRBV29-1 to TRBJ1-1; D is possibly TRBD1 (5 bases). The CDR3 spans 12 residues. Trimming stripped 6 bases from V and 9 bases from J, with 17 bases between. Germline V CDR1 and CDR2: SQVTM, ANQGSEA. Here the CDR3 DNA reads TGCAGCGTGGTCTTCGACAGCCAGAAAGCTTTCTTT. Its translation is CSVVFDSQKAFF.

Concerning this clone itself: The junction does not match germline at one end; this may be a read error. The chain's CDR3 is CGTGASVVPIYF. DNA of the CDR3: TGCGGAACAGGGGCCTCGGTAGTACCCATATATTTT. V is TRBV2 and J is TRBJ1-3, with 7 bases fitting TRBD1. Per the germline V gene, CDR1 is SNHLY and CDR2 is FYNNEI. The CDR3 totals 12 residues.

This clone was counted a few times. The rearrangement joins TRBV27 to TRBJ1-1, with TRBD1 as a possible D gene (5 bases). Trimming shortened V by 3 bases and J by 1 base, and 15 bases separated the two germline ends. The CDR3 sequence is 16 residues long. The germline gives CDR1 MNHEY, CDR2 SMNVEV (reference sequence). The CDR3 bases are TGTGCCAGCAGTTTGGGCGCGGGGCGGGAGAACACTGAAGCTTTCTTT. Protein product: CASSLGAGRENTEAFF.

With regard to this clone: A junction boundary mismatches the germline segment, possibly from a read error. V is TRBV20-1 and J is TRBJ1-1; no clear D. CDR1 DFQATT and CDR2 SNEGSKA come from the germline V gene (reference sequence). The CDR3 has 13 amino acids. CDR3 in amino acids: CSASRGENAEAFF. CDR3 DNA sequence: TGCAGTGCTAGTCGCGGGGAGAACGCTGAAGCTTTCTTT.

Written as DNA, the CDR3 is TGTGCCAGCAGAGCACAGGGGGGCGGCAATCAGCCCCAGCATTTT. This gives the protein CASRAQGGGNQPQHF. The chain joins TRBV6-5 to TRBJ1-5, with 8 bases identical to TRBD1. V was clipped by 6 bases and J by 2 bases; unmatched bases: 6. Germline CDR1 MNHEY, CDR2 SVGAGI. The CDR3 contains 15 residues.

V gene TRBV4-1 combines with J gene TRBJ1-5; a weak D match, TRBD1 (5 bases). With 0 bases removed from V and 5 bases from J, the gap between germline ends came to 17 bases. The CDR3 is made up of 17 amino acids. The germline gives CDR1 MGHRA, CDR2 YSYEKL. The CDR3 region is CASSQDGTGGIYQPQHF. The CDR3 bases are TGCGCCAGCAGCCAAGATGGGACGGGGGGGATCTATCAGCCCCAGCATTTT.

The chain recombines TRBV5-1 with TRBJ1-4, with a weak D call TRBD1 (5 bases). The CDR3 runs 13 residues. CDR1 and CDR2 from the germline V gene are SGHRS and YFSETQ. V shed 4 bases and J shed 8 bases, with 12 bases lying between them. For the CDR3, the DNA is TGCGCCAGCAGCGGGGGGACGGCAGAAAAACTGTTTTTT. Its protein is CASSGGTAEKLFF.

The J gene is TRBJ1-2, the V gene TRBV14, with TRBD1 as a possible D gene (6 bases). The CDR3 loop spans 15 amino acids. Trimming shortened V by 5 bases and J by 3 bases, and 16 bases separated the two germline ends. Germline lookup yields CDR1 SGHDN and CDR2 FVKESK. This CDR3 is CASSYGQSGYYGYTF. Written as DNA, the CDR3 is TGTGCCAGCAGCTATGGACAGTCTGGGTACTATGGCTACACCTTC.

The chain has TRBV19 and TRBJ1-2; tentatively, D is TRBD1 (6 bases). There are 16 residues in the CDR3. Trimming left V 6 bases short and J 0 bases short, with 17 bases between. The germline gives CDR1 LNHDA, CDR2 SQIVND (reference sequence). The CDR3 nucleotides are TGTGCCAGTAGGCGGCTCGGACAGTCTACTAACTATGGCTACACCTTC. Its translation: CASRRLGQSTNYGYTF.